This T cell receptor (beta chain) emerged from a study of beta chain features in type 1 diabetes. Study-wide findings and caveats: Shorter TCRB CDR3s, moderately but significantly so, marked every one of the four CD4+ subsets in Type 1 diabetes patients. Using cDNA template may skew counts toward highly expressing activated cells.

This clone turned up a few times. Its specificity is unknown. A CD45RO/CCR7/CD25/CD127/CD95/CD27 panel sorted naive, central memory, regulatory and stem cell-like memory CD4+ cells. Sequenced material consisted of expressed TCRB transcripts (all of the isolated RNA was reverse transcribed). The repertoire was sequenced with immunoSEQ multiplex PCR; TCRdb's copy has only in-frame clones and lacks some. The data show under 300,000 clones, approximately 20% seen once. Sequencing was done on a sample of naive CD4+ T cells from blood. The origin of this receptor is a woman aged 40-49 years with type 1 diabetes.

Written as DNA, the CDR3 is TGCGCCAGCAGCCAAGGTCCAGCGGAAACCTACGAGCAGTACTTC. This translates into CASSQGPAETYEQYF. The rearrangement uses TRBV4-3 and TRBJ2-7; D might be TRBD2 (5 bases). The CDR3 has 15 residues. With 1 base removed from V and 2 bases from J, the gap between germline ends came to 12 bases. Germline lookup yields CDR1 LGHNA and CDR2 YSLEER.